These T cell receptor beta chains were read from a single sample in a study of T cells in Graves' hyperthyroidism and ophthalmopathy. TCRdb ran MiXCR on the multiplex PCR reads and lists one entry per CDR3 protein. The table includes around 600,000 distinct CDR3 sequences, more than 12% detected once. The sequenced sample was blood. The receptor set was obtained from a woman aged 45-65 years with Graves' ophthalmopathy. CDR3s leave out the opening cysteine and the closing phenylalanine or tryptophan.

J,V,CDR3
TRBJ1-6,TRBV7-9,ASSLTGDSPLH
TRBJ2-2,TRBV6-1,AATGGGTNTGELF
TRBJ2-2,TRBV5-1,ASSLDRTGELF
TRBJ2-1,TRBV4-2,ASSQQGTGEVF
TRBJ2-1,TRBV5-1,ASSFGGSLVYNEQF
TRBJ2-2,TRBV30,AWNTGLGTGELF
TRBJ2-6,TRBV28,ASSPRTSGRAGGANVLT
TRBJ1-2,TRBV12-3/TRBV12-4,ASSPGVYGYT
TRBJ1-5,TRBV28,ATERGLQPQH
TRBJ1-6,TRBV27,ASSKTAYNSPLH
TRBJ2-3,TRBV30,AWSRQGYTDTQY
TRBJ2-1,TRBV4-2,ASSQALTQIVNEQF
TRBJ2-1,TRBV7-9,ASSFRGSSDNEQF
TRBJ2-5,TRBV11-2,ASSPPRAETQY
TRBJ1-5,TRBV7-9,ASSSGAPSQPQH
TRBJ2-3,TRBV14,ASSQYRGTDTQY
TRBJ2-3,TRBV5-1,ASSDPGQGRTDTQY
TRBJ1-2,TRBV7-6,ASGSFYGYT
TRBJ2-1,TRBV7-9,ASSLRTSGTTNEQF
TRBJ1-1,TRBV19,ASSIAGTANTEAF
TRBJ1-1,TRBV10-3,AISESFGHNTEAF
TRBJ2-1,TRBV6-2/TRBV6-3,ASSYPRLAGGLYNEQF
TRBJ2-3,TRBV6-2/TRBV6-3,ASSYGYSAYQDTQY
TRBJ1-5,TRBV30,ASGRDSNQPQH
TRBJ2-1,TRBV19,ASKLDSYNEQF
TRBJ1-1,TRBV29-1,SVYRGGTEAF